This T cell receptor (beta chain) was sequenced in a study of shared clonotypes between healthy human individuals. Per the germline V gene, CDR1 is MGHRA and CDR2 is YSYEKL. CDR3 length: 14 residues. V was pared by 3 bases and J by 4 bases, with 3 bases of the junction left unmatched. Produced via immunoSEQ multiplex PCR; TCRdb's table is partial and in-frame only. This table has a few million clones, just under 95% appearing once. Points on this clone: Other DNA sequences within the sample encode an identical CDR3.

The source of this sequence is a man aged 18 to 29 in good health. Some clones in this sample may be carry-over from other donors' samples. The J gene is TRBJ1-2, the V gene TRBV4-1; TRBD1 matches at 9 bases. Specimen: naive CD4+ T cells from PBMCs. Subset described: CD45RA+ positively selected. This CDR3 is CASSQATGGYGYTF. As DNA, the CDR3 is TGCGCCAGCAGCCAGGCGACAGGGGGCTATGGCTACACCTTC.